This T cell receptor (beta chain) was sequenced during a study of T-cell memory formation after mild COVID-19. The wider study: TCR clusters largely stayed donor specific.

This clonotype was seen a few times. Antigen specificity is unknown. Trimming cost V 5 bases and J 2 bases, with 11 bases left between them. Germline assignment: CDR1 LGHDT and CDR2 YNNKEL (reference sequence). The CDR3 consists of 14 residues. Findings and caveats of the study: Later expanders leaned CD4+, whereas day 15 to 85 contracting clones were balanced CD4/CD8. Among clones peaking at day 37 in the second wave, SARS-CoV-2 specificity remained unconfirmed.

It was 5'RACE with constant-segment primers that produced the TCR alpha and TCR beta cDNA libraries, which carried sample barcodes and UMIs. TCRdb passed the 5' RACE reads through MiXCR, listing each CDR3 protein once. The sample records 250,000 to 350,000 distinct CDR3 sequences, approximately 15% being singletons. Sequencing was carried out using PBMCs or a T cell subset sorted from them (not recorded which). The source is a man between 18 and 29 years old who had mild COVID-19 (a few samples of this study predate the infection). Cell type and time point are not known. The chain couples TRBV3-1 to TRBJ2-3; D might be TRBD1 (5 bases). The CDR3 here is CASSWSGNTDTQYF. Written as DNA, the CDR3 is TGTGCCAGCAGCTGGTCAGGGAACACAGATACGCAGTATTTT.